The source of this T cell receptor (beta chain) is a study of T cells after yellow fever vaccination. TCRdb reanalysed the 5' RACE reads using MiXCR and keeps one entry per CDR3 protein. The data show about 340,000 distinct CDR3 sequences, around 12% seen once. In the case of this clonotype: Its target is not known.

Study-level results: Reappearance after the booster was seen for most primary-vaccination clones, at approximately 97% CD4 and 80% to 90% CD8.

V lost 4 bases to trimming and J lost 5 bases, with 8 bases between them. CDR3 length: 12 residues. Sequencing was performed on CD4+ T cells sorted from PBMCs, taken 15 days after the yellow fever booster vaccination. This TCR was recovered from a young man who received the YFV17D yellow fever vaccine. The chain links TRBV12-3 or TRBV12-4 to TRBJ2-5; D not certain. The CDR3: CASSSPDETQYF. DNA of the CDR3: TGTGCCAGCAGTTCCCCGGACGAGACCCAGTACTTC.